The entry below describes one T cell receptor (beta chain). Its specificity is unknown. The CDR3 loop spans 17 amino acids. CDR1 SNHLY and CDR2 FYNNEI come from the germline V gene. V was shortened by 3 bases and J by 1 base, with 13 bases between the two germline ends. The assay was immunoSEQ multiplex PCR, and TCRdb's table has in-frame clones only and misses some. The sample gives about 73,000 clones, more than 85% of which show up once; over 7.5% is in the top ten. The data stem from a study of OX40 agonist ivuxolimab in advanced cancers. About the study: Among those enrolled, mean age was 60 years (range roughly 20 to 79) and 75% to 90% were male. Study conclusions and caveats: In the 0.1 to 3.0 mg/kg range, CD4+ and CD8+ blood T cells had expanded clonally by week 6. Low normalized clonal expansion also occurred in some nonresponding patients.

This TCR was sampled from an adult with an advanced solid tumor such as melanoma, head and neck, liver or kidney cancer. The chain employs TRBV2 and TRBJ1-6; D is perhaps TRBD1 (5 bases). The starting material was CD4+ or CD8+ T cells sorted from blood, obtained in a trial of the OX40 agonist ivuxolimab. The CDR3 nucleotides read TGTGCCAGCAGTGATAAGCCGCGGGGGTCCTATAATTCACCCCTCCACTTT. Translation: CASSDKPRGSYNSPLHF.